This T cell receptor (beta chain) derives from a study of blood T cells in healthy people across ages. A second about 7 to 11 cycle PCR used barcoded and J-beta primers. TCRdb called the 5' RACE reads again in MiXCR, with one record for every CDR3 protein. The table includes 1 million or so distinct CDR3 sequences, about 25% detected once. Whole-study findings and limits: Aged donors had fewer naive CD4+ cells and lower diversity than long-lived donors.

This clonotype was counted between two and nine times. The antigen remains undetermined. The V gene's germline CDR1 is SNHLY and CDR2 FYNNEI. This CDR3 spans 11 amino acids. Trimming stripped 8 bases from V and 11 bases from J, with 13 bases between. These data were likewise used in another study, on T cells of mothers and their children. As that report states: Reads recorded for TCR beta CDR3 numbered over 9 million per mother and several million per child.

Input material: blood. The source of this sequence is a girl aged 2-10 years in good health. The chain couples TRBV2 to TRBJ1-5, with TRBD1 as a possible D gene (5 bases). CDR3 nucleotide sequence: TGTGCCAGCGGGGCTAGACTGTCCCAGCATTTT. Translated: CASGARLSQHF. The full variable domain, its missing parts supplied by reference TRBV2 and TRBJ1-5, is EPEVTQTPSHQVTQMGQEVILRCVPISNHLYFYWYRQILGQKVEFLVSFYNNEISEKSEIFDDQFSVERPDGSNFTLKIRSTKLEDSAMYFCASGARLSQHFGDGTRLSIL.